The clone carrying this T cell receptor beta chain was counted ten times or more. The V gene end was trimmed by 3 bases and the J gene end by 2 bases; junction bases not matched to a gene: 3. The CDR3 has 16 amino acids. Germline loops: CDR1 KGHSH, CDR2 LQKENI. The data were taken from a study of blood T cells in healthy people across ages. Together with a sample-barcoded 5' primer, a J-beta primer mix was included in a second PCR lasting roughly 6 to 12 cycles. A tag from a template-switch adaptor with 12 random nucleotides marked each cDNA molecule. Per sample, CDR3-containing paired-end reads numbered at least 2.5 million. MiXCR, applied by TCRdb to the 5' RACE reads, yields one record per CDR3 protein. The sample lists approximately 810,000 distinct CDR3 sequences; around 30% were seen once.

The receptor was isolated from a woman of 80 years or more in good health. The genes are TRBV18 and TRBJ2-1, with 11 bases that match TRBD2. The sample comprised blood. CDR3 protein: CASSPRLAGTYNEQFF. The CDR3 coding sequence is TGTGCCAGCTCACCGAGACTAGCGGGGACCTACAATGAGCAGTTCTTC.